This T cell receptor (beta chain) was captured by sequencing in a study of blood T cells in healthy people across ages. Notes on the study in general: Strongly correlated with naive T cell percentage was TCR beta diversity.

Sample-barcoded 5' priming and a J-beta primer mix drove a second PCR of roughly 7 to 11 cycles. Each TCR beta cDNA got a 12-nucleotide random molecular identifier. MiXCR was run by TCRdb on the 5' RACE reads, yielding one entry per CDR3 protein. The sample has 650,000 to 1,000,000 distinct CDR3 sequences; 30% to 45% are singletons. To note about this clonotype: The antigen remains unidentified.

The CDR3 extends over 15 amino acids. Trimming removed 6 bases from V and 11 bases from J, with 25 bases in between. Donors each provided roughly 9.6 milliliters of peripheral blood. The sequencing sample was made of blood. This chain uses TRBV12-3 or TRBV12-4 with TRBJ2-5, with TRBD2 as a possible D gene (6 bases). This receptor was obtained from a man in his late teens or twenties in good health. CDR3 coding DNA: TGTGCCAGCAGCACCGGAGGGGCCAACTACAATGAGCAGTACTTC. It specifies CASSTGGANYNEQYF.